These T cell receptor beta chains were read from a single sample in a study of OX40 agonist ivuxolimab in advanced cancers. Libraries were prepared by immunoSEQ multiplex PCR; TCRdb keeps only in-frame clonotypes and omits some of them. The table shows roughly 43,000 clones, with approximately 83% occurring only once. Material: CD4+ or CD8+ T cells sorted from blood, obtained in a trial of the OX40 agonist ivuxolimab. These receptor sequences come from an adult with an advanced solid tumor such as melanoma, head and neck, liver or kidney cancer. The CDR3 runs from the conserved cysteine through the conserved F or W. The order of the fields is J gene, V gene, CDR3 protein.

j_call: TRBJ1-2
v_call: TRBV29-1
cdr3_aa: CSVRTGSGYTF

j_call: TRBJ1-3
v_call: TRBV9
cdr3_aa: CASSVGFGGRNTIYF

j_call: TRBJ1-6
v_call: TRBV2
cdr3_aa: CASIRDTNSPLHF

j_call: TRBJ1-1
v_call: TRBV7-3
cdr3_aa: CASSPRSPGANTEAFF

j_call: TRBJ1-6
v_call: TRBV18
cdr3_aa: CASSPPGLAAVNSPLHF

j_call: TRBJ1-5
v_call: TRBV27
cdr3_aa: CAGFPTGANSNQPQHF

j_call: TRBJ2-5
v_call: TRBV7-9
cdr3_aa: CASSPPPSQETQYF

j_call: TRBJ1-6
v_call: TRBV6-1
cdr3_aa: CASSELQQYNSPLHF

j_call: TRBJ2-7
v_call: TRBV27
cdr3_aa: CASSLGPNSRVVEQYF

j_call: TRBJ2-5
v_call: TRBV6-6
cdr3_aa: CASSYLGRTTQETQYF

j_call: TRBJ2-3
v_call: TRBV19
cdr3_aa: CASSIAVTPYTDTQYF

j_call: TRBJ2-5
v_call: TRBV5-1
cdr3_aa: CASSPVTSGRETQYF

j_call: TRBJ1-5
v_call: TRBV9
cdr3_aa: CASSLQGGPNQPQHF

j_call: TRBJ1-1
v_call: TRBV6-5
cdr3_aa: CASSPPGSLHMAFF

j_call: TRBJ2-2
v_call: TRBV2
cdr3_aa: CASSGGANTGELFF

j_call: TRBJ1-6
v_call: TRBV6-5
cdr3_aa: CASSLGPFNSPLHF

j_call: TRBJ1-1
v_call: TRBV19
cdr3_aa: CASSPGLLNTEAFF

j_call: TRBJ2-6
v_call: TRBV10-3
cdr3_aa: CAISEDNSGANVLTF

j_call: TRBJ1-1
v_call: TRBV29-1
cdr3_aa: CSVEAAMNTEAFF

j_call: TRBJ1-2
v_call: TRBV5-1
cdr3_aa: CASSPTGGGQYGYTF

j_call: TRBJ1-3
v_call: TRBV30
cdr3_aa: CACTVLGNTIYF

j_call: .
v_call: TRBV10-3
cdr3_aa: CAISLSGTAVEQYF

j_call: TRBJ2-3
v_call: TRBV30
cdr3_aa: CAWRGYTDTQYF

j_call: TRBJ1-5
v_call: TRBV5-6
cdr3_aa: CASSFGIRGDQPQHF

j_call: TRBJ2-3
v_call: TRBV5-6
cdr3_aa: CASSFLAASTDTQYF

j_call: TRBJ1-2
v_call: TRBV4-3
cdr3_aa: CASSQGFAGNYGYTF

j_call: TRBJ1-5
v_call: TRBV21-1
cdr3_aa: CASSNSSYLDRRYSNQPQHF

j_call: TRBJ1-2
v_call: TRBV30
cdr3_aa: CAWSVIQGARGYTF

j_call: TRBJ2-2
v_call: TRBV4-1
cdr3_aa: CASSQDMSGDSRTWVRELFF

j_call: TRBJ1-4
v_call: TRBV7-8
cdr3_aa: CASSFGGLNNEKLFF

j_call: TRBJ2-7
v_call: TRBV11-2
cdr3_aa: CASSYSSDSDYEQYF

j_call: TRBJ2-3
v_call: TRBV7-2
cdr3_aa: CASSLAGSDTQYF

j_call: TRBJ1-2
v_call: TRBV7-2
cdr3_aa: CASSLVGEGVDGYTF

j_call: TRBJ1-3
v_call: TRBV18
cdr3_aa: CASTPAANLGNTIYF

j_call: TRBJ2-3
v_call: TRBV29-1
cdr3_aa: CSVKRDKVSDTQYF

j_call: TRBJ1-2
v_call: TRBV6-1
cdr3_aa: CASNPPRGAGYGYTF

j_call: TRBJ1-1
v_call: TRBV10-3
cdr3_aa: CAISEMENTEAFF

j_call: TRBJ2-7
v_call: TRBV27
cdr3_aa: CASSLVGYEQYF

j_call: TRBJ1-3
v_call: TRBV7-9
cdr3_aa: CASSIGNTIYF

j_call: TRBJ2-3
v_call: TRBV5-6
cdr3_aa: CASQKRGRTDTQYF

j_call: TRBJ1-2
v_call: TRBV10-3
cdr3_aa: CAISESRQRNSYGYTF

j_call: TRBJ2-7
v_call: TRBV11-2
cdr3_aa: CASSLELASEQYF

j_call: TRBJ2-3
v_call: TRBV7-2
cdr3_aa: CASSPPGLPFTHTQYF

j_call: TRBJ1-6
v_call: TRBV23-1
cdr3_aa: CASSQSGHNSPLHF

j_call: TRBJ2-3
v_call: TRBV18
cdr3_aa: CASSLTSGTDTQYF

j_call: TRBJ2-3
v_call: TRBV30
cdr3_aa: CAWSAGLALDTQYF

j_call: TRBJ2-5
v_call: TRBV5-4
cdr3_aa: CASSLADRETQYF

j_call: TRBJ1-5
v_call: TRBV5-1
cdr3_aa: CASSLRPQQPQHF